This T cell receptor (beta chain) was obtained from a study of shared clonotypes between healthy human individuals. Study-level information: Three plates each covered CD4 naive and memory; CD8 naive two, CD8 memory one. Whole-study findings and limits: Represented diversity, genetic and exposure-history alike, was limited by few donors.

The repertoire was sequenced with immunoSEQ multiplex PCR; TCRdb's copy has only in-frame clones and lacks some. The top ten hold 34% of the sample, which has 600,000 to 750,000 clones, 80% to 95% seen once. Note on this clone: The antigen is not known.

CDR1 is MGHDK, CDR2 SYGVNS, per germline. Between the trimmed V and J ends, which lost 6 bases and 0 bases, there was a span of 3 bases. The CDR3 sequence is 11 residues long. Adult donors, all healthy and HIV-negative, had no recent acute infections or vaccinations. J is TRBJ2-7 and V is TRBV25-1; D unclear. The clonotype was recovered from a man younger than 30 in good health. Some clones in this sample may be carry-over from other donors' samples. The specimen sequenced was memory CD8+ T cells from PBMCs. The sample's subset: CD45RO+ cells pooled with CCR7-negative TemRA cells. DNA of the CDR3: TGTGCCAGCAGGAGCTCCTACGAGCAGTACTTC. Protein product: CASRSSYEQYF.